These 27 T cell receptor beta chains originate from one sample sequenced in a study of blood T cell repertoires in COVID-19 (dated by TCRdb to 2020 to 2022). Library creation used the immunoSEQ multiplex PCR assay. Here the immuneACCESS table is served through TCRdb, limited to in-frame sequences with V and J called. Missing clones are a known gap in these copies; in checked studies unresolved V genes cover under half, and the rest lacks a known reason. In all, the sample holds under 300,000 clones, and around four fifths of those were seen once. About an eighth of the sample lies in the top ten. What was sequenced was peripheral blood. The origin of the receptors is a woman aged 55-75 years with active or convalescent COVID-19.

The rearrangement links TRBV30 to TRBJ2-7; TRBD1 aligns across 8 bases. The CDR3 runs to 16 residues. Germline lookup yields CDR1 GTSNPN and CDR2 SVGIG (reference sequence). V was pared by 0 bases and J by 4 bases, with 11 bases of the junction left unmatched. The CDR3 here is CAWSVPGQGGQYEQYF. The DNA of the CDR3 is TGTGCCTGGAGTGTTCCAGGACAGGGAGGACAGTACGAGCAGTACTTC.

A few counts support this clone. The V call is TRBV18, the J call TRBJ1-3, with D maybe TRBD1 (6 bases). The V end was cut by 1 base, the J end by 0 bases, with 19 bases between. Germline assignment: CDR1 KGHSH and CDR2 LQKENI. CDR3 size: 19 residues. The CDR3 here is CASSPLPSGQPSSGNTIYF. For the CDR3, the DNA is TGTGCCAGCTCACCACTCCCATCCGGACAGCCCAGCTCTGGAAACACCATATATTTT.

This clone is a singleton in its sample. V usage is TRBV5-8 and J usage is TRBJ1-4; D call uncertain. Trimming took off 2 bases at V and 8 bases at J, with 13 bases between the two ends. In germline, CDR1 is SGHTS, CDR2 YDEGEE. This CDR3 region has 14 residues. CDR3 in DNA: TGTGCCAGCAGCTTCCGACAATCCTTCGAAAAACTGTTTTTT. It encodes CASSFRQSFEKLFF.

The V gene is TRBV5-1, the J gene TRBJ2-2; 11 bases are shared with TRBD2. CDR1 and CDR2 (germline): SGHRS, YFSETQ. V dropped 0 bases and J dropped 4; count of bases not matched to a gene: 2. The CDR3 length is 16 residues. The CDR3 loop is CASSLAGTSGTGELFF. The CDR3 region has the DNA TGCGCCAGCAGCTTGGCCGGGACTAGCGGCACCGGGGAGCTGTTTTTT.

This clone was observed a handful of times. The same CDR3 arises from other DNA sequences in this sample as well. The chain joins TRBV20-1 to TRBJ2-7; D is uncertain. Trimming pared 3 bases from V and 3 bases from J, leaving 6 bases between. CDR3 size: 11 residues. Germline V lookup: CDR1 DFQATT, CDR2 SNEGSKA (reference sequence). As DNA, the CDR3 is TGCAGTGCTAGTGGTCACTACGAGCAGTACTTC. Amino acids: CSASGHYEQYF.

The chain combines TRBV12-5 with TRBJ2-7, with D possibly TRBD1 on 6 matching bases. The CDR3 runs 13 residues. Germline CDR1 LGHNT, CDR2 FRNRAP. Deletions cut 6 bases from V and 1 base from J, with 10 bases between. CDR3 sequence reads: CASGPDRSYEQYF. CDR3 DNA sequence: TGTGCTAGTGGGCCGGACAGATCCTACGAGCAGTACTTC.

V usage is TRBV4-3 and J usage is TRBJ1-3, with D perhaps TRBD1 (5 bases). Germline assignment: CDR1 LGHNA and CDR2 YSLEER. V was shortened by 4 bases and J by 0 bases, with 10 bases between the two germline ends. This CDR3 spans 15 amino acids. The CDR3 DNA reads TGCGCCAGCAGCCCGGACAAGAACTCTGGAAACACCATATATTTT. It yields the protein CASSPDKNSGNTIYF.

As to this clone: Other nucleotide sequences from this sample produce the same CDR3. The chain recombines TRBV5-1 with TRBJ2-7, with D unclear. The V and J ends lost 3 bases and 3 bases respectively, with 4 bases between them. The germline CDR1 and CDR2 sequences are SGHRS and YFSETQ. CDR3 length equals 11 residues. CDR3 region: CASSSSYEQYF. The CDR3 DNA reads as TGCGCCAGCAGCTCGAGCTACGAGCAGTACTTC.

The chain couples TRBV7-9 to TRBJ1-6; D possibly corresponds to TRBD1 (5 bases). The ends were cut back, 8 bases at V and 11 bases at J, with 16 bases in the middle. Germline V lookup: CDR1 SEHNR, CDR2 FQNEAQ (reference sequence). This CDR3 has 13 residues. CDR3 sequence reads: CASEKGSGTPLHF. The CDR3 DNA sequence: TGTGCCAGCGAGAAGGGGTCTGGGACACCCCTCCACTTT.

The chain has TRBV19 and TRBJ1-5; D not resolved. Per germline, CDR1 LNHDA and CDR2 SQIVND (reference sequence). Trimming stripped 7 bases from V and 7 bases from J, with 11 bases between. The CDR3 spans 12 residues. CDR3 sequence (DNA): TGTGCCAGTAACAGCCTTGGGCAGCCCCAGCATTTT. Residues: CASNSLGQPQHF.

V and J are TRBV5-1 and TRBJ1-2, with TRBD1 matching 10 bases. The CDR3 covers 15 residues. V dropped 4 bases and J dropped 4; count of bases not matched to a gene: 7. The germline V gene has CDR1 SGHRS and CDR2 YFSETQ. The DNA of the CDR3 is TGCGCCAGCAGCGATGGGGACAGGGGCTCCTATGGCTACACCTTC. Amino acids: CASSDGDRGSYGYTF.

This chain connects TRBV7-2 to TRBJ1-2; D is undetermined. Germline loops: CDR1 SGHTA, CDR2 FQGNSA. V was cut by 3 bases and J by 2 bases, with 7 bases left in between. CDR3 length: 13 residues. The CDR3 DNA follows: TGTGCCAGCAGCTTGCCTAGGAACTATGGCTACACCTTC. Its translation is CASSLPRNYGYTF.

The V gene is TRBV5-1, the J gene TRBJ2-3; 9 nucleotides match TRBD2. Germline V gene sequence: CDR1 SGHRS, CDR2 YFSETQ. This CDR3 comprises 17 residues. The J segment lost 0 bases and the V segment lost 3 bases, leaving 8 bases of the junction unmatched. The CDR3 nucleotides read TGCGCCAGCAGCTCTGGCCTGCGGGGGGGTAGCACAGATACGCAGTATTTT. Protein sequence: CASSSGLRGGSTDTQYF. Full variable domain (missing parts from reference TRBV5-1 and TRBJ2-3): KAGVTQTPRYLIKTRGQQVTLSCSPISGHRSVSWYQQTPGQGLQFLFEYFSETQRNKGNFPGRFSGRQFSNSRSEMNVSTLELGDSALYLCASSSGLRGGSTDTQYFGPGTRLTVL.

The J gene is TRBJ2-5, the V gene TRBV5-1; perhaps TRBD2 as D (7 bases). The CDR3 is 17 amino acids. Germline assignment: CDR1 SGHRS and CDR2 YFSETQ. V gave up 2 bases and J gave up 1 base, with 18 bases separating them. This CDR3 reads CASSLAGGGLVQETQYF. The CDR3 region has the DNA TGCGCCAGCAGCTTAGCTGGGGGGGGCCTTGTCCAAGAGACCCAGTACTTC. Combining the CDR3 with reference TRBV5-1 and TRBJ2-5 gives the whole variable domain KAGVTQTPRYLIKTRGQQVTLSCSPISGHRSVSWYQQTPGQGLQFLFEYFSETQRNKGNFPGRFSGRQFSNSRSEMNVSTLELGDSALYLCASSLAGGGLVQETQYFGPGTRLLVL.

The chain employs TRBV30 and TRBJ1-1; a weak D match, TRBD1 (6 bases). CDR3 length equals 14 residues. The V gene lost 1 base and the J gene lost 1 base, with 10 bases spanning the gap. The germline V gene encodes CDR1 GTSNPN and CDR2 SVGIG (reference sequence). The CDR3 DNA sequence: TGTGCCTGGAGTGGGGGACATAGGAACACTGAAGCTTTCTTT. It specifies CAWSGGHRNTEAFF.

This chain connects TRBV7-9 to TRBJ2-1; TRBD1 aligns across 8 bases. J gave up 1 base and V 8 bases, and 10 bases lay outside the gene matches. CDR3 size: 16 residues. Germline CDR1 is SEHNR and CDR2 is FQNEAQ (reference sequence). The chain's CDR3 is CASAGQGGESYNEQFF. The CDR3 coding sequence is TGTGCCAGCGCCGGACAGGGCGGAGAGTCCTACAATGAGCAGTTCTTC.

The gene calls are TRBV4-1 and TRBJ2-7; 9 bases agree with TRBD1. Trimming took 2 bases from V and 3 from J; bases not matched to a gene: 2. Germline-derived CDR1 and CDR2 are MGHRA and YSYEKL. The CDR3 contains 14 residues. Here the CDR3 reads CASSQRTGDYEQYF. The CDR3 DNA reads TGCGCCAGCAGCCAACGGACAGGGGACTACGAGCAGTACTTC.

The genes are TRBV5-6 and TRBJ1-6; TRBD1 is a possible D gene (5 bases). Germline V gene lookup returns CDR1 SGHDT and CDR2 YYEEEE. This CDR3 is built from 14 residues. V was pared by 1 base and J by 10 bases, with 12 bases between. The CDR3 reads CASSLWGRGSPLHF. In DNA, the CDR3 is TGTGCCAGCAGCTTGTGGGGCAGAGGATCACCCCTCCACTTT.

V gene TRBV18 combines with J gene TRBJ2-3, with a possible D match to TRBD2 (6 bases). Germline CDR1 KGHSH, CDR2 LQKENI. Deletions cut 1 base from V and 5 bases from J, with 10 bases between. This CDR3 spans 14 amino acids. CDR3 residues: CASSPQQEGDTQYF. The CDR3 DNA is TGTGCCAGCTCACCACAACAGGAGGGAGATACGCAGTATTTT.

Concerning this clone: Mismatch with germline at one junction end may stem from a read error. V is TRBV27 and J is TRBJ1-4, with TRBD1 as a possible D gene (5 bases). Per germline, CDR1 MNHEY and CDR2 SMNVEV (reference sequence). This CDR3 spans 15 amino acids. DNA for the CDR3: TGTGCCAGCAGGCCCTCTAGCGGGGCTAACGAAAAACTGTTTTTT. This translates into CASRPSSGANEKLFF.

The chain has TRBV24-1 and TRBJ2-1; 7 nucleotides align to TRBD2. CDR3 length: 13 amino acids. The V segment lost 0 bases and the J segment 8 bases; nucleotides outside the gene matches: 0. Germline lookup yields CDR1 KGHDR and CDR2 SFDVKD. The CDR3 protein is CATSDLAGDEQFF. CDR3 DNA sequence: TGTGCCACCAGTGATTTGGCGGGGGATGAGCAGTTCTTC.

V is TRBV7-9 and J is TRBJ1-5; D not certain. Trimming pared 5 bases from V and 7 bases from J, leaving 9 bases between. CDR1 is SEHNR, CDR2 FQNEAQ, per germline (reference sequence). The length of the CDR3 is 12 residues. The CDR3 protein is CASSRGGQPQHF. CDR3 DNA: TGTGCCAGCAGCCGGGGTGGACAGCCCCAGCATTTT.

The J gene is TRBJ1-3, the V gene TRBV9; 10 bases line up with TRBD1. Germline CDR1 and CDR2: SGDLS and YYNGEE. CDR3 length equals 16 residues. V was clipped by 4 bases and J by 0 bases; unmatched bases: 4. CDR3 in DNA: TGTGCCAGCAGCCCGACAGGGGGCAGCTCTGGAAACACCATATATTTT. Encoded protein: CASSPTGGSSGNTIYF. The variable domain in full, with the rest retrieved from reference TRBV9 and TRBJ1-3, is DSGVTQTPKHLITATGQRVTLRCSPRSGDLSVYWYQQSLDQGLQFLIQYYNGEERAKGNILERFSAQQFPDLHSELNLSSLELGDSALYFCASSPTGGSSGNTIYFGEGSWLTVV.

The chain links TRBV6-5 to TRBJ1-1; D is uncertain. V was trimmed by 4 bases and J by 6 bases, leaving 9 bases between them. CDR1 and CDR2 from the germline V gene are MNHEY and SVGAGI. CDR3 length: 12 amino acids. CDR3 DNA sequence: TGTGCCAGCAGTTCCGTTATCTCTGAAGCTTTCTTT. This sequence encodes CASSSVISEAFF.

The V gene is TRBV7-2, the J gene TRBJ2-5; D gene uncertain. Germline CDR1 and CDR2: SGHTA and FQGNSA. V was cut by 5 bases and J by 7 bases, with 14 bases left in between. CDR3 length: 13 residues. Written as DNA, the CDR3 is TGTGCCAGCAGCCCGATTAGGTCGGGGACCCAGTACTTC. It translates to CASSPIRSGTQYF.

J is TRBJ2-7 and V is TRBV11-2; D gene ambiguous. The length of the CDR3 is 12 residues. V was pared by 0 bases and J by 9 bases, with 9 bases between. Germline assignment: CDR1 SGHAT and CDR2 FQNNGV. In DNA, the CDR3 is TGTGCCAGCAGCTTAGACGGGTTTTGGCAGTACTTC. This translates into CASSLDGFWQYF.

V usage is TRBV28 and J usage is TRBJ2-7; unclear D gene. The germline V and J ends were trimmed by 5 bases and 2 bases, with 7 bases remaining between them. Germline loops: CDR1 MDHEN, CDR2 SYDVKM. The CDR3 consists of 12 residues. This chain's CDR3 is CASSLPPYEQYF. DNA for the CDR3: TGTGCCAGCAGTCTACCCCCCTACGAGCAGTACTTC.